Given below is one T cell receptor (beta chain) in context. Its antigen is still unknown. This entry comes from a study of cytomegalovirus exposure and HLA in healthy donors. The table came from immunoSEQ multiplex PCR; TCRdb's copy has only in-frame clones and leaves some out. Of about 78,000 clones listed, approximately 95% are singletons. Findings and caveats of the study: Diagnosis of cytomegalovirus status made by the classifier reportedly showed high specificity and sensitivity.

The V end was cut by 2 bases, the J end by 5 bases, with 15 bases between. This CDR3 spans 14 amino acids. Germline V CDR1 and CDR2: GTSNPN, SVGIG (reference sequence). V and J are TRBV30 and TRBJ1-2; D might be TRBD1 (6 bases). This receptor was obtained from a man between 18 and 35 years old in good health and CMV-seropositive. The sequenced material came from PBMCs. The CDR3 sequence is CAWSLSGEGYGYTF. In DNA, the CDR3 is TGTGCCTGGAGTCTGTCAGGGGAGGGGTATGGCTACACCTTC. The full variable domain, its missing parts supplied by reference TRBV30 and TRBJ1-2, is SQTIHQWPATLVQPVGSPLSLECTVEGTSNPNLYWYRQAAGRGLQLLFYSVGIGQISSEVPQNLSASRPQDRQFILSSKKLLLSDSGFYLCAWSLSGEGYGYTFGSGTRLTVV.